These 10 T cell receptor beta chains originate from one sample sequenced in a study of cytomegalovirus exposure and HLA in healthy donors. The study ran its PCR with 60 Vbeta and 13 Jbeta primers. Profiling relied on immunoSEQ multiplex PCR, and the TCRdb table lists in-frame clones only, not all of them. This table holds 100,000 to 150,000 clones, around three quarters found once. Sequencing was carried out using PBMCs. The receptors were gathered from a female donor in good health and CMV-seronegative.

The chain employs TRBV7-9 and TRBJ2-2; no clear D gene. This CDR3 has 17 amino acids. Germline CDR1 and CDR2: SEHNR and FQNEAQ (reference sequence). V lost 0 bases, J lost 0 bases, and 11 bases lay in between. CDR3 protein: CASSLALHMSNTGELFF. The CDR3 nucleotides read TGTGCCAGCAGCTTAGCGCTTCACATGTCGAACACCGGGGAGCTGTTTTTT.

The chain carries TRBV27 and TRBJ1-5; D unresolved. Germline V lookup: CDR1 MNHEY, CDR2 SMNVEV (reference sequence). Deletions cut 2 bases from V and 7 bases from J, with 12 bases between. This CDR3 has 14 residues. The DNA of the CDR3 is TGTGCCAGCAGTTTAGGAGGCCCCTCCCAGCCCCAGCATTTT. Translated, it gives CASSLGGPSQPQHF.

The chain employs TRBV7-5 and TRBJ2-5; the listed D gene, TRBD2, was not tested against the DNA. The J call may be mistaken, given a closer DNA end match to TRBJ2-7. TRBV7-5 is flagged as a pseudogene. The CDR3 spans 13 residues. The CDR3 sequence: CARSPDGGNEQYF. CDR3 nucleotides: TGTGCCAGAAGCCCAGACGGGGGGAACGAGCAGTACTTC.

This clone has just a few counts. The chain has TRBV27 and TRBJ2-3; 11 positions agree with TRBD2. This CDR3 has 14 residues. V lost 11 bases, J lost 5 bases, and 9 bases stayed unmatched. Per the germline V gene, CDR1 is MNHEY and CDR2 is SMNVEV (reference sequence). CDR3 region: CASGTSGGIDTQYF. The CDR3 DNA reads TGTGCCTCCGGGACTAGCGGCGGAATAGATACGCAGTATTTT.

The rearrangement links TRBV9 to TRBJ2-7, with TRBD2 as a possible D gene (5 bases). The CDR3 extends over 14 amino acids. V was pared by 3 bases and J by 6 bases, with 16 bases between. Germline CDR1 SGDLS, CDR2 YYNGEE. The CDR3 DNA reads as TGTGCCAGCAGCGCCTCCGGGAACAACTGCGAGCAGTACTTC. Its translation: CASSASGNNCEQYF.

This rearrangement joins TRBV30 to TRBJ2-1; D is perhaps TRBD1 (6 bases). CDR1 is GTSNPN, CDR2 SVGIG, per germline (reference sequence). V was cut by 2 bases and J by 4 bases, with 9 bases left in between. The CDR3 covers 13 residues. CDR3 bases: TGTGCCTGGAGTCCCGGACAGTACAATGAGCAGTTCTTC. It translates to CAWSPGQYNEQFF. The full variable domain, its missing parts supplied by reference TRBV30 and TRBJ2-1, is SQTIHQWPATLVQPVGSPLSLECTVEGTSNPNLYWYRQAAGRGLQLLFYSVGIGQISSEVPQNLSASRPQDRQFILSSKKLLLSDSGFYLCAWSPGQYNEQFFGPGTRLTVL.

Notes on this clone: Sequence at one end of the junction differs from germline and may be a read error. CDR3 amino acids: CASSENLAGYLAKNSQYF. The CDR3 bases are TGTGCCAGCAGTGAAAATTTAGCGGGGTATCTAGCCAAAAACAGTCAGTACTTC. V is TRBV6-1 and J is TRBJ2-4; 8 bases fit TRBD2. This CDR3 spans 18 amino acids. The germline CDR1 and CDR2 sequences are MNHNS and SASEGT.

V gene TRBV6-1 combines with J gene TRBJ1-2; D is undetermined. The CDR3 sequence is 13 residues long. The germline V gene encodes CDR1 MNHNS and CDR2 SASEGT. V gave up 3 bases and J gave up 5 bases, with 10 bases separating them. CDR3 sequence: CASSDTRQYGYTF. The CDR3, as DNA: TGTGCCAGCAGTGACACGCGGCAATATGGCTACACCTTC.

The chain carries TRBV10-3 and TRBJ1-2; the D gene is possibly TRBD1 (5 bases). The V end was cut by 3 bases, the J end by 3 bases, with 14 bases between. This CDR3 has 15 amino acids. The germline V gene encodes CDR1 ENHRY and CDR2 SYGVKD. The CDR3 is CAISDFREKDYGYTF. CDR3 in DNA: TGTGCCATCAGTGATTTCAGGGAAAAGGACTATGGCTACACCTTC.

This clone was detected once. The chain combines TRBV5-4 with TRBJ2-3, with 9 bases lining up with TRBD1. Germline values: CDR1 SGHNT, CDR2 YYREEE (reference sequence). J gave up 0 bases and V 4 bases, and 3 bases lay outside the gene matches. This CDR3 is 15 amino acids long. CDR3 residues: CASSIGQGSTDTQYF. The CDR3 nucleotides are TGTGCCAGCAGCATTGGACAGGGGAGCACAGATACGCAGTATTTT. Drawing the rest from reference TRBV5-4 and TRBJ2-3, the complete variable domain is ETGVTQSPTHLIKTRGQQVTLRCSSQSGHNTVSWYQQALGQGPQFIFQYYREEENGRGNFPPRFSGLQFPNYSSELNVNALELDDSALYLCASSIGQGSTDTQYFGPGTRLTVL.